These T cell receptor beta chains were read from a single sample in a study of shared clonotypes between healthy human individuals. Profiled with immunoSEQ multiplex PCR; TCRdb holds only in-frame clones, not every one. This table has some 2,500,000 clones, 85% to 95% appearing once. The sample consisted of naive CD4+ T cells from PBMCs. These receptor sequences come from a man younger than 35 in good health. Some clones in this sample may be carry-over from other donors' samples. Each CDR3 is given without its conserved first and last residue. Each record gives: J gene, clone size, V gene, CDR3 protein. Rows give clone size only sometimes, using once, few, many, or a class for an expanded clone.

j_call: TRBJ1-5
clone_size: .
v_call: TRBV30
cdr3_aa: AWSKRQTNQPQH

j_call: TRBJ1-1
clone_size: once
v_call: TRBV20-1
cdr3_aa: RCILGTEAF

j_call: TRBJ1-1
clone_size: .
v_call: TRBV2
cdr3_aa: AGWTAPTEAF

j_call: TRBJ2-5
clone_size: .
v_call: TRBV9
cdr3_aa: ASSVGNQETQY

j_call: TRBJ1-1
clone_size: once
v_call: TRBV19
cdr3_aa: ASIDRGNTEAF

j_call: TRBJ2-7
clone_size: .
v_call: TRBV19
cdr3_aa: ASSTWTRPSTEQY

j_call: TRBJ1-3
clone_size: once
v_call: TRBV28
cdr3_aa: AKGGDRTGNTIY

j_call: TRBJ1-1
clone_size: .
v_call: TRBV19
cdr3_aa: ASRAPKRNTEAF

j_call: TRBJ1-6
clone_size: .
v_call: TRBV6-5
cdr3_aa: ASSRDRTYNSPLH

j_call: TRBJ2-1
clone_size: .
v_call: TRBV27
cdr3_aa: ASRPIDREYNEQF

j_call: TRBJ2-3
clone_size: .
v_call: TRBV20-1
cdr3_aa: SALGPHTQY

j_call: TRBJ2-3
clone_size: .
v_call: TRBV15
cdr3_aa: ATSSGASGFTDTQY

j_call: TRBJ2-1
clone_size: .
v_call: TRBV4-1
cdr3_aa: ASSQERPGWIYNEQF

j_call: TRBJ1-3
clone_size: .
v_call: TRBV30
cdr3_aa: ASRPRGNTIY

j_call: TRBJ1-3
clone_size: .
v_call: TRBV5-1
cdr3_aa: ASSELSGNTIY

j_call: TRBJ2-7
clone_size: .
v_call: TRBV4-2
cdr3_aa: ASSRGTSGRMGEQY

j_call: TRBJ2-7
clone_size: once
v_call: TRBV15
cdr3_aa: ATSRGLAGIYEQY

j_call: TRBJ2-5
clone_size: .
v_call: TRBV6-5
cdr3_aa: ASSYSYEGAQETQY

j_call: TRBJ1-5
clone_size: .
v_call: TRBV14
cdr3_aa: ASSQPHRDPLSRGRNQPQH

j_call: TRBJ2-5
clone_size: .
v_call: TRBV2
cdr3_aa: ASTGWRGQETQY

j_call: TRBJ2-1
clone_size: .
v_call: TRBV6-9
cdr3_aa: ASLVGKAGVGEQF

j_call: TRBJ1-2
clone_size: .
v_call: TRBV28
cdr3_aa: ASSPPTRYGYT

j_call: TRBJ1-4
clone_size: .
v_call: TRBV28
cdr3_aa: ASSLSTFMELF

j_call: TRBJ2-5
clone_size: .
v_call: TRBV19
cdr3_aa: ASSLAGAAPETQY

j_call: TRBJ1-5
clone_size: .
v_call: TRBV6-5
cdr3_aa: ASSYSRGGNQPQH

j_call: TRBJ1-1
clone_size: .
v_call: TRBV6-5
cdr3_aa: ASRRGVLNTEAF

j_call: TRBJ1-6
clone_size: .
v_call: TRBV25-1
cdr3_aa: ASSEINSPLH

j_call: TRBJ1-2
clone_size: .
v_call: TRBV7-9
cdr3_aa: ASSRDGPSWGDYGYT

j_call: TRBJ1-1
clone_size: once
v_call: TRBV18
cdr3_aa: ASSPRRGSTEAF

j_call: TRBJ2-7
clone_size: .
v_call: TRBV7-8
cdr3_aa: ASSVGLADVVVQY

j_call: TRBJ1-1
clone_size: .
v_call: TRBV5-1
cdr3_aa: ASSFETGGLTEAF

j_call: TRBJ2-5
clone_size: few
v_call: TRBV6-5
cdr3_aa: ASKIAASQETQY

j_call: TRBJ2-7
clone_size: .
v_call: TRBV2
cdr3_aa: ASSEDRAESYEQY

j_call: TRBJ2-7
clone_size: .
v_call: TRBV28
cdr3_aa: ASISLGGGSYEQY

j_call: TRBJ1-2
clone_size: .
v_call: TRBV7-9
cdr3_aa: ASSHRGQEDYGYT

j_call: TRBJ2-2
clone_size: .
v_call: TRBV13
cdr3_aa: ASSPRRDLNTGELF

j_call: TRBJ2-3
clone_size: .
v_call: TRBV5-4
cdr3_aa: ASRSGGQGDTQY

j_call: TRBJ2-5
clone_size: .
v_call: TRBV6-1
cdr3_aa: ASSEAYGQGARETQY

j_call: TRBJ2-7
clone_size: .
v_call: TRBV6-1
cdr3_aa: ASSARVDSYEQY

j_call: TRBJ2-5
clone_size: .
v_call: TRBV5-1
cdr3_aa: ASSLGDIYQETQY

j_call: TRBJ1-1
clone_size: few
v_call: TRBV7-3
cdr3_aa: ASSSYMNTEAF

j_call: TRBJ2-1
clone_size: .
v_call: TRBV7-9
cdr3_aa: ASSPTRGSGEQF

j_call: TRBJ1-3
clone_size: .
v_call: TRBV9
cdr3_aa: ASSPRDRAYLFSPGNTIY

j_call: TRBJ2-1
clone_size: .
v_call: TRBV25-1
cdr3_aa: ASKSSGAGKRVEQF

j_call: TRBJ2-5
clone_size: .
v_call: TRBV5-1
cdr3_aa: ASCGGSGNQETQY

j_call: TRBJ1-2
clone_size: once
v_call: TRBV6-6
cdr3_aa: ASSSTLSNYGYT

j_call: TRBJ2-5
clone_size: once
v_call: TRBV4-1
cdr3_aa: ASSRQPSRPGGQGETQY

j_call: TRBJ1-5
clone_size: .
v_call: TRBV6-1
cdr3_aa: ASSEGRDYSNQPQH

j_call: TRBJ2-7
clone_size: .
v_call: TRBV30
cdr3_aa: AWSRDTNYEQY

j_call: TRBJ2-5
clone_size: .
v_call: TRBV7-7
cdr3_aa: ASSLRRGTSGKETQY

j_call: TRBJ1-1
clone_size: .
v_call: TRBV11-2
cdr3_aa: ASSLDGGTTEAF